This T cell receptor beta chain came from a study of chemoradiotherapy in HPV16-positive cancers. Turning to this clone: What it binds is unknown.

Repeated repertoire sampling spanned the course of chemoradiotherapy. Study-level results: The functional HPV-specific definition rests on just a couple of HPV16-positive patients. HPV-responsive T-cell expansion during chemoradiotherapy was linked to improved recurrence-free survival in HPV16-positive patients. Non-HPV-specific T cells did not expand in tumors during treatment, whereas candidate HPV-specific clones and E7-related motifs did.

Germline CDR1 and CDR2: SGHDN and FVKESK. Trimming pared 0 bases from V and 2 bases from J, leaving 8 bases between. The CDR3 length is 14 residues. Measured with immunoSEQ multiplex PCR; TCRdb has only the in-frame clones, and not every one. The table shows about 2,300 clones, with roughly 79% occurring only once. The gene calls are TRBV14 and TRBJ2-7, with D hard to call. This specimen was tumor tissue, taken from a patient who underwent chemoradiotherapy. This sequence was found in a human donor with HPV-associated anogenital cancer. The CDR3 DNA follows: TGTGCCAGCAGCCAAGAGGTCGGCGCCTACGAGCAGTACTTC. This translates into CASSQEVGAYEQYF.